This T cell receptor (beta chain) was sequenced during a study of beta chain features in type 1 diabetes (dated by TCRdb to 2017 to 2018). Concerning the study at large: No differences in mean age, gender distribution, total cell number or subset yield were found between patients and healthy donors. A total of roughly 100 million sorted cells were examined across all samples, and a strong correlation was observed between cell number per subset and RNA yield. In the study, TCRB repertoires of sorted circulating CD4+ T cell subsets from recently diagnosed type 1 diabetes patients were compared with those of matched healthy donors. Regulatory and stem cell-like memory subsets were obtained from only 8 patients and roughly 8 healthy donors, while naive and central memory subsets were obtained from all 30 or so donors.

Results and caveats for the whole study, not just this receptor: At VDJ recombination sites, type 1 diabetes patients had fewer insertions and more deleted nucleotides, which implies abnormalities in thymic rearrangement. HLA sub-analyses involved small numbers of individuals, so any influence of HLA type on TCRB rearrangement remained unresolved. Type 1 diabetes patients showed a moderate but significant shortening of TCRB CDR3 length in all four CD4+ subsets. Because cDNA was sequenced instead of genomic DNA, highly expressing activated cells could be over-represented, though the groups showed no difference in activation or CD3 levels. Naive, central memory and regulatory TCRB repertoires appeared more similar among patients than among healthy donors. PCR might favor shorter templates, but patient and control samples were amplified and corrected together, so any skew would affect both groups equally.

The sample holds a few counts of this clone. Its antigen remains unidentified. Base qualities are not provided; no much larger clone lies one nucleotide away. The CDR3 has 16 amino acids, counting the end cysteine and phenylalanine. Left in the record is the CDR3 DNA by itself, 48 bases read in frame from the first base. Germline trimming: 4 bases from V, 7 bases from J; junction bases outside gene matches: 12. Taken from the germline V gene, the CDR1 and CDR2 loops are SGHVS and FNYEAQ. All of the isolated RNA was reverse transcribed with the High Capacity cDNA Reverse Transcription Kit, so expressed TCRB transcripts were sequenced. Naive, central memory and regulatory T cell samples underwent deep immunoSEQ sequencing, averaging roughly 3.4 million total reads per sample. After sorted cells were lysed in RLT buffer, RNA was extracted with DNase-treated RNeasy Micro or Mini kits, with the choice depending on cell number. Each cell subset was processed separately to prevent cross-contamination, with patient and healthy donor samples processed together. Using the immunoSEQ multiplex PCR, TCRB sequences were amplified from cDNA into 87-bp fragments spanning the CDR3 region. Sequencing of the amplicons was done on the Illumina HiSeq platform. The authors' pipeline ran thus. PCR bias was computationally corrected using synthetic template baselines, reads within Hamming distance 2 were collapsed, and singletons that could not be merged were discarded. By aligning reads against IMGT, V, D and J genes, CDR3 length, and insertions or deletions at six rearrangement sites were assigned. Within each subset, clonotype counts were normalized to sorted cell number, and only after that were true diversity and Gini coefficients computed with the tcR R package. Repertoire sharing was quantified using the overlap coefficient calculated on TCRB nucleotide sequences. As a proxy for the pre-selection repertoire, out-of-frame TCRB sequences from naive cells were analyzed. TCRdb stores this immuneACCESS table with in-frame sequences only. Part of the clones is absent; in the studies checked, under half of the shortfall reflects unresolved V genes, and no reason is known for the rest. V, J and clone size reflect that table, while D and trimming were determined from the DNA. For this sample there are some 330,000 clones; approximately 11% appear just once. The ten largest clones take up around 0.015% of the sample.

Each donor gave one peripheral blood draw, approximately 110 mL on average, collected into heparinised tubes. Naive, central memory, regulatory and stem cell-like memory CD4+ T cells were sorted on a BD FACSAria II using a panel including CD45RO, CCR7, CD25, CD127, CD95 and CD27. A purity above 98% was achieved for all sorted populations. PBMCs were isolated immediately by Lymphoprep density gradient centrifugation and stained directly without culture. To minimize batch effects, samples were stained and sorted in pairs, one healthy donor with one patient per experiment. Sequencing was carried out using naive CD4+ T cells from blood. Read against the paper, the sample's cell subset or site label means: true naive CD4+ T cells. The rearranged segments are TRBV7-6 and TRBJ1-5, with 8 bases matching TRBD1. This receptor was identified in a woman aged 25 to 45 in good health. The CDR3 region: CASSSPDRARGQPQHF. The nucleotide sequence reads TGTGCCAGCAGCTCACCGGACAGGGCGCGCGGACAGCCCCAGCATTTT.